The T cell receptor beta chain described here comes from a study of shared clonotypes between healthy human individuals. This clone was counted once. Its antigen is not identified. J was trimmed by 4 bases and V by 7 bases; bases with no gene match: 5. The CDR3 runs to 14 residues. Per the germline V gene, CDR1 is LNHDA and CDR2 is SQIVND (reference sequence). Genomic DNA per cell subset filled all wells of several immunoSEQ plates. Profiled with immunoSEQ multiplex PCR; TCRdb holds only in-frame clones, not every one. The table includes a few million clones, 90% to 97% detected once. Study-wide results and limits: Rarefaction exposed incomplete sorted-subset sequencing despite large depth.

Naive CD4+ cells were CD45RA-selected; the remaining cells were memory. This rearrangement joins TRBV19 to TRBJ2-2; 8 bases align to TRBD1. The sequence was obtained from a man between 18 and 29 years old in good health. The sample taken for sequencing was naive CD4+ T cells sorted from blood. Subset meaning: CD45RA+ positively selected. CDR3 protein: CASNTGGFTGELFF. The CDR3 DNA reads as TGTGCCAGTAATACAGGGGGTTTCACCGGGGAGCTGTTTTTT.